Listed here is a single T cell receptor beta chain. Its matching antigen is unknown. The sample is drawn from a study of cytotoxic CD8 clonotypes in ibrutinib-treated CLL. Study details: Patients gave response samples after a median around eleven months of treatment, range 6 to 36. Study-wide results and limits: A difference in sampling times existed between sustained-remission and progressing patients.

Investigators sourced approximately 2 micrograms of genomic DNA from cryopreserved PBMCs for TCR beta libraries. Germline assignment: CDR1 WSHSY and CDR2 SAAADI. J was trimmed by 0 bases and V by 0 bases; bases with no gene match: 2. The CDR3 is 16 residues long. Using immunoSEQ multiplex PCR, the repertoire was profiled, and TCRdb retains in-frame clones only, with some absent. The sample contains 150,000 or so clones, 75% to 85% of which appear only once. The receptor's source is a human donor with chronic lymphocytic leukemia. This specimen consisted of PBMCs, obtained after 12 months of ibrutinib treatment. The rearrangement joins TRBV10-2 to TRBJ1-5; TRBD1 matches 7 bases. The CDR3 here is CASSESTGYSNQPQHF. DNA for the CDR3: TGCGCCAGCAGTGAGTCGACAGGGTATAGCAATCAGCCCCAGCATTTT.